One sample yielded the 25 T cell receptor beta chains listed below, sequenced in a study of OX40 agonist ivuxolimab in advanced cancers. The protocol was immunoSEQ multiplex PCR, while the TCRdb copy is restricted to in-frame clones and leaves out a portion. The table has 65,000 to 80,000 clones, around 83% seen once. The source was CD4+ or CD8+ T cells sorted from blood, collected in a trial of the OX40 agonist ivuxolimab. These TCRs come from an adult with an advanced solid tumor such as melanoma, head and neck, liver or kidney cancer.

V is TRBV5-1 and J is TRBJ2-6, with 7 positions matching TRBD1. CDR1 is SGHRS and CDR2 is YFSETQ in the germline V gene. Unmatched junction bases numbered 8, after V lost 8 bases and J lost 0 bases. The CDR3 spans 16 residues. The CDR3 sequence is CASLQGSHSGANVLTF. CDR3 sequence (DNA): TGCGCCAGTTTACAGGGGTCCCACTCTGGGGCCAACGTCCTGACTTTC. The full variable domain, rest sourced from reference TRBV5-1 and TRBJ2-6, is KAGVTQTPRYLIKTRGQQVTLSCSPISGHRSVSWYQQTPGQGLQFLFEYFSETQRNKGNFPGRFSGRQFSNSRSEMNVSTLELGDSALYLCASLQGSHSGANVLTFGAGSRLTVL.

This clone was counted a single time. V usage is TRBV5-1 and J usage is TRBJ1-1, with unresolved D. The CDR3 covers 17 residues. Germline CDR1 is SGHRS and CDR2 is YFSETQ. Trimming removed 1 base from V and 4 bases from J, with 20 bases in between. CDR3: CASSLNAGSGSGTEAFF. In DNA, the CDR3 is TGCGCCAGCAGCTTGAATGCGGGCAGCGGGTCGGGCACTGAAGCTTTCTTT.

The gene calls are TRBV6-5 and TRBJ1-1; the match to TRBD1 covers 7 bases. The CDR3 is 13 residues long. Germline V gives CDR1 MNHEY, CDR2 SVGAGI. With 6 bases clipped from V and 6 bases from J, the junction kept 7 bases outside the gene matches. CDR3 in amino acids: CASRFSGGAEAFF. In DNA, the CDR3 is TGTGCCAGCAGATTTTCAGGGGGTGCTGAAGCTTTCTTT.

The chain joins TRBV27 to TRBJ2-7; 9 bases line up with TRBD1. Germline V lookup: CDR1 MNHEY, CDR2 SMNVEV (reference sequence). Losses at the gene ends were 6 bases for V and 3 bases for J; bases not matched to a gene: 9. The CDR3 contains 15 residues. The CDR3 DNA follows: TGTGCCAGCAGACTCCTCGGACAGGGGAACTACGAGCAGTACTTC. Protein product: CASRLLGQGNYEQYF.

V usage is TRBV19 and J usage is TRBJ1-5; D is unclear. V shed 2 bases and J shed 5 bases, with 10 bases lying between them. The germline CDR1 and CDR2 sequences are LNHDA and SQIVND (reference sequence). The CDR3 has 14 amino acids. The CDR3 here is CASSIFSGHQPQHF. CDR3 nucleotides: TGTGCCAGTAGTATATTTTCGGGTCATCAGCCCCAGCATTTT.

This clone has more than one count but fewer than ten. The J gene is TRBJ2-3, the V gene TRBV27, with D possibly being TRBD2 (6 bases). V lost 4 bases and J lost 2, with 16 bases in between. This CDR3 region has 16 residues. Germline CDR1 reads MNHEY; CDR2 reads SMNVEV (reference sequence). CDR3 in amino acids: CASSSLRDSTTDTQYF. CDR3 DNA: TGTGCCAGCAGTTCACTCCGGGACTCCACCACAGATACGCAGTATTTT.

This sequence joins TRBV2 and TRBJ2-1; D is unresolved. CDR1 and CDR2 (germline): SNHLY, FYNNEI. The CDR3 totals 14 residues. V lost 9 bases and J 5 bases, leaving 17 bases between the germline ends. The CDR3 loop is CASQARRSDNEQFF. CDR3 DNA sequence: TGTGCCAGTCAGGCTAGAAGGTCGGACAATGAGCAGTTCTTC.

The V gene is TRBV18, the J gene TRBJ2-1; 9 bases line up with TRBD2. The CDR3 consists of 16 residues. V gave up 4 bases and J gave up 2 bases; unmatched junction bases: 6. The V gene's germline CDR1 is KGHSH and CDR2 LQKENI. DNA for the CDR3: TGTGCCAGCTCACTAGTGCTAGCGGGGCCCTACAATGAGCAGTTCTTC. Its protein product is CASSLVLAGPYNEQFF.

This clone appeared once. The J gene is TRBJ2-7, the V gene TRBV30; D is unclear. Germline V CDR1 and CDR2: GTSNPN, SVGIG (reference sequence). The CDR3 spans 16 residues. Trimming cost V 7 bases and J 7 bases, with 29 bases left between them. The CDR3 coding sequence is TGTGCCTTGAATTCCCAAAACCACCCTTTAGTGCCTGAGCAGTACTTC. This sequence encodes CALNSQNHPLVPEQYF.

The rearrangement uses TRBV29-1 and TRBJ2-3; D is unresolved. V was pared by 7 bases and J by 2 bases, with 13 bases between. Germline V gives CDR1 SQVTM, CDR2 ANQGSEA. The CDR3 length is 13 residues. CDR3 sequence reads: CSGRLVLTDTQYF. In DNA form, the CDR3 reads TGCAGCGGACGCTTAGTCCTCACAGATACGCAGTATTTT.

The J gene is TRBJ1-5, the V gene TRBV5-6; 11 bases align to TRBD1. The germline V gene has CDR1 SGHDT and CDR2 YYEEEE. V lost 0 bases and J lost 9; bases outside the gene matches: 14. CDR3 length: 18 amino acids. The CDR3 DNA reads TGTGCCAGCAGCTTGGGAGGACAGGGGGCGGCCTACAGGGCGCCCCAGCATTTT. As protein: CASSLGGQGAAYRAPQHF.

The genes are TRBV10-3 and TRBJ1-6; 8 bases match TRBD1. This CDR3 contains 15 residues. The V gene's germline CDR1 is ENHRY and CDR2 SYGVKD. The V segment lost 4 bases and the J segment 5 bases; nucleotides outside the gene matches: 4. CDR3: CAISAPGQDNSPLHF. The CDR3 coding sequence is TGTGCCATCAGTGCCCCGGGACAGGATAATTCACCCCTCCACTTT.

J is TRBJ2-5 and V is TRBV18; either TRBD1 or TRBD2 may supply D (5 bases each). Germline CDR1 KGHSH, CDR2 LQKENI. The V and J ends lost 2 bases and 2 bases respectively, with 12 bases between them. The CDR3 covers 15 residues. The CDR3 loop is CASSPGASQQETQYF. The CDR3 DNA follows: TGTGCCAGCTCACCAGGGGCTAGCCAACAAGAGACCCAGTACTTC.

The chain combines TRBV18 with TRBJ2-5; TRBD1 is a possible D gene (6 bases). V was cut by 3 bases and J by 4 bases, with 27 bases left in between. This CDR3 has 19 residues. CDR1 and CDR2 from the germline V gene are KGHSH and LQKENI. CDR3 residues: CASSPTKGGGSGMGETQYF. The CDR3 region has the DNA TGTGCCAGCTCACCCACGAAGGGTGGGGGCTCCGGAATGGGAGAGACCCAGTACTTC.

The chain is built from TRBV6-5 and TRBJ2-5, with 8 bases aligning to TRBD1. The CDR3 spans 12 residues. The V gene end was trimmed by 6 bases and the J gene end by 5 bases; junction bases not matched to a gene: 2. Germline assignment: CDR1 MNHEY and CDR2 SVGAGI. CDR3 sequence reads: CASRTGGETQYF. DNA of the CDR3: TGTGCCAGCAGAACAGGGGGTGAGACCCAGTACTTC.

This rearrangement joins TRBV2 to TRBJ1-2; TRBD1 aligns across 10 bases. Germline V gene data show CDR1 as SNHLY and CDR2 as FYNNEI. V shed 3 bases, J shed 8 bases, and the junction held 9 bases outside the gene matches. There are 15 residues in the CDR3. The CDR3 bases are TGTGCCAGCAGTGAGCGAGGACAGGGGGAGAAGGGCTACACCTTC. It specifies CASSERGQGEKGYTF.

The chain employs TRBV5-8 and TRBJ2-5; unclear D gene. The CDR3 totals 14 residues. The V and J ends lost 0 bases and 2 bases respectively, with 8 bases between them. Germline V gene data show CDR1 as SGHTS and CDR2 as YDEGEE. The CDR3 nucleotides are TGTGCCAGCAGCTTGGACAGCTTACAAGAGACCCAGTACTTC. It codes for CASSLDSLQETQYF.

The chain uses TRBV6-6 and TRBJ1-3; 8 bases match TRBD1. Germline V CDR1 and CDR2: MNHNY, SVGAGI (reference sequence). V trimming: 7 bases; J trimming: 5 bases; junction bases outside the gene matches: 10. This CDR3 is 15 amino acids long. The DNA for the CDR3 is TGTGCCAGCACCAAGGGAAGGACAGGGAGAAACACCATATATTTT. Its translation: CASTKGRTGRNTIYF.

J is TRBJ1-1 and V is TRBV7-9, with D unclear. Germline V gene data show CDR1 as SEHNR and CDR2 as FQNEAQ (reference sequence). V gave up 3 bases and J gave up 4 bases, with 12 bases separating them. The CDR3 consists of 14 residues. The CDR3: CASSFEGGITEAFF. The CDR3 DNA reads TGTGCCAGCAGCTTCGAGGGTGGGATCACTGAAGCTTTCTTT.

The chain recombines TRBV5-1 with TRBJ2-3; D perhaps matches TRBD1 (6 bases). With 0 bases removed from V and 8 bases from J, the gap between germline ends came to 22 bases. The CDR3 runs to 17 residues. The germline V gene encodes CDR1 SGHRS and CDR2 YFSETQ. CDR3 in amino acids: CASSLVNPGVSWATQYF. DNA for the CDR3: TGCGCCAGCAGCTTGGTTAACCCAGGGGTGAGCTGGGCTACGCAGTATTTT.

V gene TRBV29-1 combines with J gene TRBJ1-2; D is unclear. The CDR3 runs 12 residues. Germline-derived CDR1 and CDR2 are SQVTM and ANQGSEA. V was pared by 7 bases and J by 2 bases, with 11 bases between. In DNA form, the CDR3 reads TGCAGCGACAAAGAGCTCAACTATGGCTACACCTTC. It encodes CSDKELNYGYTF.

The rearrangement links TRBV5-1 to TRBJ2-3; tentatively, D is TRBD1 or TRBD2 (6 bases each). There are 17 residues in the CDR3. Germline CDR1 is SGHRS and CDR2 is YFSETQ. V lost 0 bases to trimming and J lost 3 bases, with 17 bases between them. CDR3 sequence (DNA): TGCGCCAGCAGCTTGGGGGTTGCCGGGGGCAAAACAGATACGCAGTATTTT. Protein product: CASSLGVAGGKTDTQYF. The full variable domain, rest sourced from reference TRBV5-1 and TRBJ2-3, is KAGVTQTPRYLIKTRGQQVTLSCSPISGHRSVSWYQQTPGQGLQFLFEYFSETQRNKGNFPGRFSGRQFSNSRSEMNVSTLELGDSALYLCASSLGVAGGKTDTQYFGPGTRLTVL.

A single count supports this clone. This chain joins TRBV5-4 and TRBJ1-1; unclear D gene. Germline-derived CDR1 and CDR2 are SGHNT and YYREEE (reference sequence). The V gene lost 0 bases and the J gene lost 2 bases, with 8 bases spanning the gap. This CDR3 is built from 14 residues. The CDR3 loop is CASSLVILNTEAFF. The CDR3 nucleotides read TGTGCCAGCAGCTTGGTTATCCTTAACACTGAAGCTTTCTTT.

A single count supports this clone. The DNA is left out, because the CDR3 cannot be placed on it with certainty; the CDR3 is given as TCRdb lists it. The chain is built from TRBV9 and TRBJ2-5; TRBD2, the table's D call, lacks a check against the DNA. Germline CDR1 reads SGDLS; CDR2 reads YYNGEE. Including both end residues, the CDR3 is 12 amino acids long. The CDR3 sequence: CASSVGTGIRYF.

The chain uses TRBV28 and TRBJ2-2, with 10 bases identical to TRBD1. Germline V lookup: CDR1 MDHEN, CDR2 SYDVKM. V shed 5 bases and J 7 bases; nucleotides not matched to a gene: 4. CDR3 length: 14 amino acids. The CDR3 region has the DNA TGTGCCAGCAGTCGGGACAGGGGCGTCGGGGAGCTGTTTTTT. Amino acid sequence: CASSRDRGVGELFF.